The table lists the clone carrying this TCR beta chain with a count of one. The data originate from a study of blood T cell repertoires in COVID-19. About the research overall: Samples representing acute and convalescent COVID-19 were sourced from the United States, Italy and Spain. The analysed material was cDNA or gDNA that came from T cells, B-cell-depleted T cells, or PBMCs.

The CDR3 sequence is 14 residues long. CDR1 MNHEY and CDR2 SVGAGI come from the germline V gene. Trimming took off 3 bases at V and 9 bases at J, with 12 bases between the two ends. The data were produced by immunoSEQ multiplex PCR, yet TCRdb's version contains in-frame clones alone and is incomplete. The repertoire holds under 130,000 clones, with 81% as singletons. Sample: peripheral blood. The V and J genes are TRBV6-5 and TRBJ1-6, with D tentatively TRBD1 (5 bases). This TCR came from a man older than 75 with acute or convalescent COVID-19. The CDR3 sequence: CASSYWGEASPLHF. DNA for the CDR3: TGTGCCAGCAGTTATTGGGGGGAAGCTTCACCCCTCCACTTT.